The 18 T cell receptor beta chains below all came from one sample that was sequenced in a study of early T cells in non-severe SARS-CoV-2 infection. Each CDR3 protein gets one entry after TCRdb re-called the 5' RACE reads with MiXCR. Of some 70,000 distinct CDR3 sequences in the sample, 8.5% to 10% were seen once. Sample: whole blood. All receptors come from an adult who was a healthcare worker with PCR-confirmed SARS-CoV-2 infection or an uninfected control (not recorded which).

In this sample, this clonotype turned up many times. The rearrangement links TRBV6-6 to TRBJ2-1, with a possible D match to TRBD1 (6 bases). The CDR3 length is 14 residues. The V end was cut by 2 bases, the J end by 4 bases, with 9 bases between. Germline assignment: CDR1 MNHNY and CDR2 SVGAGI (reference sequence). CDR3 in amino acids: CASSYRTDYNEQFF. Written as DNA, the CDR3 is TGTGCCAGCAGTTACAGGACAGATTACAATGAGCAGTTCTTC.

This clonotype was seen many times. The chain couples TRBV20-1 to TRBJ2-5; D remains ambiguous. The CDR3 totals 13 residues. Trimming shortened V by 3 bases and J by 1 base, and 9 bases separated the two germline ends. Germline V lookup: CDR1 DFQATT, CDR2 SNEGSKA (reference sequence). The CDR3 nucleotides read TGCAGTGCTAGCCCGACTTCCCAAGAGACCCAGTACTTC. Translated, it gives CSASPTSQETQYF.

This chain joins TRBV28 and TRBJ2-1; the match to TRBD1 covers 7 bases. The CDR3 runs to 13 residues. V shed 4 bases and J 8 bases; nucleotides not matched to a gene: 5. Germline V lookup: CDR1 MDHEN, CDR2 SYDVKM. The CDR3 sequence is CASSSGTADEQFF. CDR3 in DNA: TGTGCCAGCAGTTCAGGGACAGCAGATGAGCAGTTCTTC.

This clonotype was observed many times. The genes are TRBV29-1 and TRBJ1-2, with D possibly TRBD1 on 6 matching bases. CDR1 SQVTM and CDR2 ANQGSEA come from the germline V gene. V shed 7 bases and J shed 3 bases, with 15 bases lying between them. This CDR3 spans 13 amino acids. CDR3 region: CSASLGADYGYTF. CDR3 DNA sequence: TGCAGCGCCTCTTTGGGGGCAGACTATGGCTACACCTTC.

This clonotype has a count of ten or more. This rearrangement joins TRBV13 to TRBJ2-7, with D perhaps given as TRBD1 or TRBD2 (5 bases each). V lost 7 bases to trimming and J lost 1 base, with 14 bases between them. The length of the CDR3 is 14 residues. Germline V lookup: CDR1 PRHDT, CDR2 FYEKMQ (reference sequence). The CDR3 region has the DNA TGTGCCAGCACCCCGGGACCGCGATCCTACGAGCAGTACTTC. Translating it yields CASTPGPRSYEQYF.

This clonotype was counted a few times. The gene calls are TRBV20-1 and TRBJ1-1; the match to TRBD1 covers 8 bases. The germline gives CDR1 DFQATT, CDR2 SNEGSKA (reference sequence). The CDR3 is 14 amino acids. Trimming removed 0 bases from V and 9 bases from J; junction bases left unmatched: 9. This chain's CDR3 is CSARDPGGEGKAFF. The CDR3 DNA sequence: TGCAGTGCTAGAGATCCAGGGGGCGAGGGGAAAGCTTTCTTT.

V gene TRBV5-1 combines with J gene TRBJ2-3; D call uncertain. CDR1 and CDR2 from the germline V gene are SGHRS and YFSETQ. Trimming removed 4 bases from V and 2 bases from J, with 14 bases in between. The CDR3 is 15 residues long. CDR3 sequence reads: CASSPEAHNTDTQYF. For the CDR3, the DNA is TGCGCCAGCAGCCCCGAGGCCCACAACACAGATACGCAGTATTTT.

The CDR3 coding sequence is TGCGCCAGCAGCTTCGGAGCCACCGGGGAGCTGTTTTTT. As protein: CASSFGATGELFF. The V and J genes are TRBV5-1 and TRBJ2-2; no firm D call. Trimming took off 2 bases at V and 4 bases at J, with 6 bases between the two ends. The CDR3 extends over 13 amino acids. Germline V gives CDR1 SGHRS, CDR2 YFSETQ. Full variable domain (outside the CDR3, taken from reference TRBV5-1 and TRBJ2-2): KAGVTQTPRYLIKTRGQQVTLSCSPISGHRSVSWYQQTPGQGLQFLFEYFSETQRNKGNFPGRFSGRQFSNSRSEMNVSTLELGDSALYLCASSFGATGELFFGEGSRLTVL.

V and J are TRBV2 and TRBJ2-1; TRBD1 or TRBD2 may be the D gene (6 bases each). V was pared by 7 bases and J by 3 bases, with 16 bases between. The germline V gene has CDR1 SNHLY and CDR2 FYNNEI. There are 15 residues in the CDR3. DNA of the CDR3: TGTGCCAGCAAACCGACAGGAGGGCTCTACAATGAGCAGTTCTTC. The encoded protein is CASKPTGGLYNEQFF.

This clonotype was found once. The chain recombines TRBV7-2 with TRBJ1-3; TRBD1 might be the D (5 bases). The ends were cut back, 2 bases at V and 2 bases at J, with 10 bases in the middle. Germline V gene data show CDR1 as SGHTA and CDR2 as FQGNSA. This CDR3 comprises 15 residues. CDR3 nucleotides: TGTGCCAGCAGCTTAAGCGTAGGGGCTGGAAACACCATATATTTT. Translating it yields CASSLSVGAGNTIYF.

This clonotype was counted at least ten times. The chain joins TRBV5-6 to TRBJ2-2; D might be TRBD2 (5 bases). Germline assignment: CDR1 SGHDT and CDR2 YYEEEE. The length of the CDR3 is 16 residues. V was trimmed by 1 base and J by 4 bases, leaving 14 bases between them. In DNA form, the CDR3 reads TGTGCCAGCAGCTTGAGGGCCCCAGAGGGCACCGGGGAGCTGTTTTTT. Translation: CASSLRAPEGTGELFF. The full variable domain, rest sourced from reference TRBV5-6 and TRBJ2-2, is DAGVTQSPTHLIKTRGQQVTLRCSPKSGHDTVSWYQQALGQGPQFIFQYYEEEERQRGNFPDRFSGHQFPNYSSELNVNALLLGDSALYLCASSLRAPEGTGELFFGEGSRLTVL.

The sample holds a few counts of this clonotype. The rearrangement links TRBV2 to TRBJ2-3, with D perhaps TRBD2 (5 bases). This CDR3 has 15 amino acids. Germline assignment: CDR1 SNHLY and CDR2 FYNNEI. V was shortened by 4 bases and J by 1 base, with 12 bases between the two germline ends. The CDR3 is CASSVVSVGTDTQYF. In DNA form, the CDR3 reads TGTGCCAGCAGTGTGGTTAGCGTAGGCACAGATACGCAGTATTTT.

The sample holds many counts of this clonotype. The chain joins TRBV7-2 to TRBJ2-6; a possible D gene is TRBD1 (6 bases). The length of the CDR3 is 16 residues. Between the trimmed V and J ends, which lost 5 bases and 0 bases, there was a span of 11 bases. Per the germline V gene, CDR1 is SGHTA and CDR2 is FQGNSA. This chain's CDR3 is CASSLKGGSGANVLTF. For the CDR3, the DNA is TGTGCCAGCAGCCTGAAAGGGGGCTCTGGGGCCAACGTCCTGACTTTC.

This clonotype was seen a handful of times. The chain carries TRBV5-4 and TRBJ1-4; D may be TRBD1 (6 bases). The CDR3 has 14 amino acids. From germline, CDR1 is SGHNT and CDR2 YYREEE (reference sequence). Trimming cost V 5 bases and J 5 bases, with 13 bases left between them. CDR3: CASSSGGGNEKLFF. For the CDR3, the DNA is TGTGCCAGCAGTTCCGGAGGGGGAAATGAAAAACTGTTTTTT.

Only a few counts were recorded for this clonotype. This chain connects TRBV7-9 to TRBJ2-7; TRBD1 agrees at 11 bases. The CDR3 totals 14 residues. V was pared by 5 bases and J by 3 bases, with 3 bases of the junction left unmatched. Per germline, CDR1 SEHNR and CDR2 FQNEAQ (reference sequence). DNA of the CDR3: TGTGCCAGCAGCCATGGGACAGGGGGCTACGAGCAGTACTTC. Translated, it gives CASSHGTGGYEQYF. Drawing the rest from reference TRBV7-9 and TRBJ2-7, the complete variable domain is DTGVSQNPRHKITKRGQNVTFRCDPISEHNRLYWYRQTLGQGPEFLTYFQNEAQLEKSRLLSDRFSAERPKGSFSTLEIQRTEQGDSAMYLCASSHGTGGYEQYFGPGTRLTVT.

J is TRBJ2-7 and V is TRBV27, with 10 bases identical to TRBD1. V was clipped by 4 bases and J by 4 bases; unmatched bases: 7. The CDR3 consists of 15 residues. The germline CDR1 and CDR2 sequences are MNHEY and SMNVEV (reference sequence). The CDR3 region is CASSSTGGAKYEQYF. The CDR3 DNA follows: TGTGCCAGCAGTTCGACAGGGGGCGCGAAGTACGAGCAGTACTTC.

The chain uses TRBV25-1 and TRBJ1-4, with D perhaps matching TRBD1 (5 bases). This CDR3 comprises 16 residues. Per germline, CDR1 MGHDK and CDR2 SYGVNS. The V end was cut by 2 bases, the J end by 6 bases, with 16 bases between. The CDR3 here is CASSEGGDGEDEKLFF. CDR3 in DNA: TGTGCCAGCAGTGAAGGCGGGGACGGAGAGGATGAAAAACTGTTTTTT. The full variable domain, its missing parts supplied by reference TRBV25-1 and TRBJ1-4, is EADIYQTPRYLVIGTGKKITLECSQTMGHDKMYWYQQDPGMELHLIHYSYGVNSTEKGDLSSESTVSRIRTEHFPLTLESARPSHTSQYLCASSEGGDGEDEKLFFGSGTQLSVL.

This clonotype turned up a few times. The chain couples TRBV29-1 to TRBJ2-1; 9 bases agree with TRBD1. V lost 2 bases to trimming and J lost 4 bases; unmatched junction nucleotides: 6. The CDR3 extends over 15 amino acids. Germline values: CDR1 SQVTM, CDR2 ANQGSEA. The CDR3 DNA reads TGCAGCGTTGAACCGGACAGGGGCAGGTACAATGAGCAGTTCTTC. This gives the protein CSVEPDRGRYNEQFF.